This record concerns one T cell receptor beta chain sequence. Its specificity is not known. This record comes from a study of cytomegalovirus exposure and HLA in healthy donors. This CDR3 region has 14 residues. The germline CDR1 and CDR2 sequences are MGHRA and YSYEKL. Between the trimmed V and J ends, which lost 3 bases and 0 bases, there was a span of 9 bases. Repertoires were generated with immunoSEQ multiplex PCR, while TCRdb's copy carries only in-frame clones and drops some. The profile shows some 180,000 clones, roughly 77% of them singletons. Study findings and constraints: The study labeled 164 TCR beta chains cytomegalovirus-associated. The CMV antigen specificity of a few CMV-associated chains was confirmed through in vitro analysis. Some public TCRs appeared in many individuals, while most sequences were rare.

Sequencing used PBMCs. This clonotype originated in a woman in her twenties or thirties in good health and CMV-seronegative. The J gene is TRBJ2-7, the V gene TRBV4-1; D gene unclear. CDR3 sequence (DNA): TGCGCCAGCAGCCATGATGTTAGCTCCTACGAGCAGTACTTC. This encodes CASSHDVSSYEQYF.